This T cell receptor (beta chain) was captured in a study of T cell responses to AZD1222 COVID-19 vaccine. The assay was immunoSEQ multiplex PCR, and TCRdb's table has in-frame clones only and misses some. The data contain 93,000 or so clones, about nine tenths of them seen just once; the ten biggest clones take up 35% to 50%. Broader study findings: Scientists sampled the repertoires only once the peak T cell response had passed. Just a handful of AZD1222 recipients tested seropositive at baseline.

On this clone itself: Antigen: not known.

The V segment lost 3 bases and the J segment 2 bases; nucleotides outside the gene matches: 4. This CDR3 has 14 residues. Germline-derived CDR1 and CDR2 are SGHDT and YYEEEE. The sequence was obtained from an adult in good health. The chain carries TRBV5-6 and TRBJ2-7, with 8 nucleotides matching TRBD1. This specimen consisted of peripheral blood, obtained on day 0 of AZD1222 vaccination. CDR3 protein: CASSWTGTAYEQYF. The DNA for the CDR3 is TGTGCCAGCAGCTGGACAGGGACAGCCTACGAGCAGTACTTC.